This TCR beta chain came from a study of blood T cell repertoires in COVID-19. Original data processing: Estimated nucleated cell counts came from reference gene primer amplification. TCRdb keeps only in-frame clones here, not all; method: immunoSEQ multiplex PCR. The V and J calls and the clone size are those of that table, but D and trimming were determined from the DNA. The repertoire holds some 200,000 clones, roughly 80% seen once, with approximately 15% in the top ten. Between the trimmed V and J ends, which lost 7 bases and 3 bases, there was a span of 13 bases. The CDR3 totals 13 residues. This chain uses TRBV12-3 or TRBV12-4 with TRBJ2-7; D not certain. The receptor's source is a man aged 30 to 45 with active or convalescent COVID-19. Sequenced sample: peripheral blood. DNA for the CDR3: TGTGCCAGCACCCTATCGTCCTACTACGAGCAGTACTTC. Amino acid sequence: CASTLSSYYEQYF.